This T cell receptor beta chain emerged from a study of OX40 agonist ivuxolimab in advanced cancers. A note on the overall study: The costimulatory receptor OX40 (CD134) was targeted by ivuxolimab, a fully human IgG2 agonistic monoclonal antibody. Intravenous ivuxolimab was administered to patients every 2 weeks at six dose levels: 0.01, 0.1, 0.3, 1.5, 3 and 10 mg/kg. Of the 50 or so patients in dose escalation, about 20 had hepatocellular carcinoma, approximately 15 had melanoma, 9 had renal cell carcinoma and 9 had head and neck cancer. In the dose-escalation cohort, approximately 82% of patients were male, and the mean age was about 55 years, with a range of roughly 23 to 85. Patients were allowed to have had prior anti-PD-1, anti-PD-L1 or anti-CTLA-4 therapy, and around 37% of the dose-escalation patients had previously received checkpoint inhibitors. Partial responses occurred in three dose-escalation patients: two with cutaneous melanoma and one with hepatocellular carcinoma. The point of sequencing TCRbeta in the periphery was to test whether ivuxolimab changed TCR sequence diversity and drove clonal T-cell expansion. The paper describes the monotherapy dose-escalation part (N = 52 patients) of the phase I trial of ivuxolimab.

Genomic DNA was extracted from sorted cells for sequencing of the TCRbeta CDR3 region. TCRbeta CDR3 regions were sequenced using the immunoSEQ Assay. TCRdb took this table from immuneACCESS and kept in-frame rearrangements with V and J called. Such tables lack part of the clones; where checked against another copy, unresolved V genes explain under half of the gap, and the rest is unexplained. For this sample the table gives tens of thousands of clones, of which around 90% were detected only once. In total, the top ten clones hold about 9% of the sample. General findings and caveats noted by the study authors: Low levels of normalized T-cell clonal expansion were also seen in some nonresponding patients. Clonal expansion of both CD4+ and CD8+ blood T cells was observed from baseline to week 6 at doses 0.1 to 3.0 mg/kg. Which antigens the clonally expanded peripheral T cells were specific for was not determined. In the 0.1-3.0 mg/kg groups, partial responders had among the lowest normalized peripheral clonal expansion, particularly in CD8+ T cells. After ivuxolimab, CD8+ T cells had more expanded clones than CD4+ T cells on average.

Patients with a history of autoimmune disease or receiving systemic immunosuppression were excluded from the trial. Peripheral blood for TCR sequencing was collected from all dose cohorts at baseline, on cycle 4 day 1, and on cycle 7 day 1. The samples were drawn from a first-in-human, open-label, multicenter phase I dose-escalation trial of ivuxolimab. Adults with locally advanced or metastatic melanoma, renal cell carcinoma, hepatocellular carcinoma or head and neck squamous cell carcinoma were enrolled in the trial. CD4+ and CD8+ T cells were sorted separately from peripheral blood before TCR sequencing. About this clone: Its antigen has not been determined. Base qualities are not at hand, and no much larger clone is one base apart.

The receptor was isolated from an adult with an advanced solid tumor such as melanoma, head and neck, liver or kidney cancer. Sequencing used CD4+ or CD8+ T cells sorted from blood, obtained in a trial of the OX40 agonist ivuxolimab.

The CDR3 amino acid sequence is: CASSLRDIGYGYTF. The sequenced DNA is TGCGCCAGCAGCCTACGGGACATAGGTTATGGCTACACCTTC. The sequence joins TRBV5-1 to TRBJ1-2, with TRBD1 perhaps the D gene, on 6 matching bases. The germline ends are 15 bases apart after V is trimmed by 4 bases and J by 5 bases. Based on the germline V gene, the CDR1 and CDR2 sequences are SGHRS and YFSETQ. The CDR3 has 14 amino acids, counting the end cysteine and phenylalanine. The retained sequence is limited to the CDR3, 42 bases, with the frame set at the first base. The full variable domain, with segments outside the CDR3 supplied by the reference TRBV5-1 and TRBJ1-2 proteins, appears as KAGVTQTPRYLIKTRGQQVTLSCSPISGHRSVSWYQQTPGQGLQFLFEYFSETQRNKGNFPGRFSGRQFSNSRSEMNVSTLELGDSALYLCASSLRDIGYGYTFGSGTRLTVV.